Shown below are 18 T cell receptor beta chains from a single sample sequenced in a study of blood T cell repertoires in COVID-19. The protocol was immunoSEQ multiplex PCR, while the TCRdb copy is restricted to in-frame clones and leaves out a portion. The sample holds 35,000 to 50,000 clones, 80% to 90% seen once. Sequencing was done on a sample of peripheral blood. Receptor source: a man between 70 and 80 years old with active COVID-19.

The J gene is TRBJ2-7, the V gene TRBV9; TRBD2 might be the D (7 bases). With 4 bases removed from V and 0 bases from J, the gap between germline ends came to 14 bases. The germline CDR1 and CDR2 sequences are SGDLS and YYNGEE. This CDR3 has 15 amino acids. CDR3 residues: CASSRGAVSSYEQYF. DNA for the CDR3: TGTGCCAGCAGCCGGGGGGCGGTGAGCTCCTACGAGCAGTACTTC. Drawing the rest from reference TRBV9 and TRBJ2-7, the complete variable domain is DSGVTQTPKHLITATGQRVTLRCSPRSGDLSVYWYQQSLDQGLQFLIQYYNGEERAKGNILERFSAQQFPDLHSELNLSSLELGDSALYFCASSRGAVSSYEQYFGPGTRLTVT.

The J gene is TRBJ2-7, the V gene TRBV28; weak D call: TRBD2 (5 bases). The CDR3 sequence is 16 residues long. The V gene's germline CDR1 is MDHEN and CDR2 SYDVKM. The V and J ends lost 11 bases and 2 bases respectively, with 25 bases between them. CDR3: CASKPYKTGNPYEQYF. DNA for the CDR3: TGTGCCTCAAAACCCTACAAAACGGGAAACCCCTACGAGCAGTACTTC.

The table lists this clone with a few counts. The chain combines TRBV7-9 with TRBJ2-7; the match to TRBD2 covers 10 bases. Looked up from germline, CDR1 is SEHNR and CDR2 is FQNEAQ (reference sequence). After removal of 8 bases from V and 1 base from J, the junction contained 11 bases not matched to a gene. This CDR3 comprises 16 residues. CDR3 in DNA: TGTGCCAGCTGGGGCCAGACTAGCGGGCGTTCCTACGAGCAGTACTTC. Translating gives CASWGQTSGRSYEQYF.

The chain combines TRBV6-5 with TRBJ2-5, with a tentative D call TRBD1 (7 bases). The CDR3 has 13 amino acids. Germline-derived CDR1 and CDR2 are MNHEY and SVGAGI. V lost 6 bases and J 9 bases, leaving 17 bases between the germline ends. The CDR3 nucleotides are TGTGCCAGCAGCCAGGGGGGCTGGAGACCCCAGTACTTC. Encoded protein: CASSQGGWRPQYF.

The chain has TRBV5-1 and TRBJ2-2; tentative D call: TRBD2 (5 bases). Germline V lookup: CDR1 SGHRS, CDR2 YFSETQ. The V gene lost 0 bases and the J gene lost 6 bases, with 12 bases spanning the gap. CDR3 length equals 15 residues. The CDR3 coding sequence is TGCGCCAGCAGCTTGGATGAGGGCCCGGCCGGGGAGCTGTTTTTT. Amino acids: CASSLDEGPAGELFF.

The chain carries TRBV6-4 and TRBJ1-1; the match to TRBD1 covers 8 bases. CDR3 length: 14 amino acids. Germline V gene data show CDR1 as MRHNA and CDR2 as SNTAGT. The ends lost 3 bases at V and 1 base at J; junction bases unmatched: 1. The CDR3 bases are TGTGCCAGCAGTGAACAGGGGGGGAACACTGAAGCTTTCTTT. Translated, it gives CASSEQGGNTEAFF.

The V and J genes are TRBV4-3 and TRBJ1-3; no reliable D call. V dropped 1 base and J dropped 3 bases, with 10 bases sitting between them. In germline, CDR1 is LGHNA, CDR2 YSLEER. The CDR3 covers 15 residues. The CDR3 DNA reads as TGCGCCAGCAGCCAAGTACGGGGAGGTGGAAACACCATATATTTT. Translating it yields CASSQVRGGGNTIYF.

V gene TRBV18 combines with J gene TRBJ2-7, with D perhaps matching TRBD2 (5 bases). This CDR3 contains 15 residues. V lost 6 bases, J lost 3 bases, and 18 bases lay in between. Germline loops: CDR1 KGHSH, CDR2 LQKENI. The CDR3 is CASSQAPPGNYEQYF. The CDR3, as DNA: TGTGCCAGCTCGCAAGCTCCGCCGGGGAACTACGAGCAGTACTTC.

The chain is built from TRBV20-1 and TRBJ1-6; D is unresolved. V lost 3 bases and J 9 bases, leaving 12 bases between the germline ends. Germline CDR1 reads DFQATT; CDR2 reads SNEGSKA (reference sequence). The CDR3 has 13 amino acids. CDR3 in amino acids: CSASDNLISPLHF. In DNA, the CDR3 is TGCAGTGCTAGTGATAACTTAATTTCACCCCTCCACTTT.

The J gene is TRBJ1-6, the V gene TRBV5-1, with D perhaps TRBD1 (5 bases). This CDR3 is built from 13 residues. Trimming took 6 bases from V and 7 from J, leaving 11 bases between them. Germline assignment: CDR1 SGHRS and CDR2 YFSETQ. The CDR3 DNA sequence: TGCGCCAGCACTCAGGGAAGAAATTCACCCCTCCACTTT. Amino acid sequence: CASTQGRNSPLHF. The variable domain in full, completed from reference TRBV5-1 and TRBJ1-6, reads KAGVTQTPRYLIKTRGQQVTLSCSPISGHRSVSWYQQTPGQGLQFLFEYFSETQRNKGNFPGRFSGRQFSNSRSEMNVSTLELGDSALYLCASTQGRNSPLHFGNGTRLTVT.

This chain links TRBV7-2 with TRBJ1-2, with D uncertain. Trimming pared 3 bases from V and 7 bases from J, leaving 12 bases between. The CDR3 covers 13 residues. CDR1 and CDR2 (germline): SGHTA, FQGNSA. The CDR3 sequence is CASSLPPGGGYTF. The CDR3 nucleotides read TGTGCCAGCAGCTTGCCCCCAGGTGGTGGCTACACCTTC.

CDR3 bases: TGTGCCAGCAGCCCGGGACTAGCGGAATCCTACGAGCAGTACTTC. As protein: CASSPGLAESYEQYF. The gene calls are TRBV11-2 and TRBJ2-7; TRBD2 aligns across 11 bases. With V trimmed by 5 bases and J by 1 base, 4 bases remained unmatched. The CDR3 loop spans 15 amino acids. Germline CDR1 SGHAT, CDR2 FQNNGV.

A few counts support this clone. The V gene is TRBV5-1, the J gene TRBJ1-4, with 8 positions matching TRBD1. The CDR3 consists of 15 residues. The V and J ends lost 4 bases and 5 bases, in that order; junction bases with no gene match: 7. The V gene's germline CDR1 is SGHRS and CDR2 YFSETQ. The CDR3 is CASSLTRDRNEKLFF. The CDR3 bases are TGCGCCAGCAGCCTGACCCGGGACAGGAATGAAAAACTGTTTTTT. The variable domain in full, completed from reference TRBV5-1 and TRBJ1-4, reads KAGVTQTPRYLIKTRGQQVTLSCSPISGHRSVSWYQQTPGQGLQFLFEYFSETQRNKGNFPGRFSGRQFSNSRSEMNVSTLELGDSALYLCASSLTRDRNEKLFFGSGTQLSVL.

This CDR3 reads CASSLRPIPSNNEQFF. The DNA of the CDR3 is TGCGCCAGCAGCTTGCGCCCGATCCCTAGTAATAATGAGCAGTTCTTC. The gene calls are TRBV5-1 and TRBJ2-1, with D hard to call. The V gene's germline CDR1 is SGHRS and CDR2 YFSETQ. The V gene lost 1 base and the J gene lost 7 bases, with 18 bases spanning the gap. The CDR3 runs 16 residues.

V and J are TRBV6-5 and TRBJ2-3; 8 bases fit TRBD2. J was trimmed by 13 bases and V by 6 bases; bases with no gene match: 18. The CDR3 runs to 15 residues. Germline V lookup: CDR1 MNHEY, CDR2 SVGAGI. The CDR3 DNA reads TGTGCCAGCAGCCGACGGGCGGGACTAGGGACTTGGAAGTATTTT. It is translated as CASSRRAGLGTWKYF.

The chain carries TRBV21-1 and TRBJ1-1; TRBD1, the table's D call, lacks a check against the DNA. TRBV21-1 is annotated as a pseudogene. CDR3 length: 15 residues. CDR3 region: CASSKKDRVDTEAFF. CDR3 nucleotides: TGTGCCAGCAGCAAAAAGGACAGGGTTGACACTGAAGCTTTCTTT.

This chain links TRBV19 with TRBJ1-6; 10 positions match TRBD1. The V segment lost 0 bases and the J segment 9 bases; nucleotides outside the gene matches: 2. The CDR3 loop spans 15 amino acids. Per germline, CDR1 LNHDA and CDR2 SQIVND (reference sequence). The CDR3 reads CASSIEGTGVSPLHF. In DNA, the CDR3 is TGTGCCAGTAGTATAGAGGGGACAGGGGTTTCACCCCTCCACTTT.

This chain links TRBV6-5 with TRBJ2-2; D is unresolved. The CDR3 runs 16 residues. The germline V gene encodes CDR1 MNHEY and CDR2 SVGAGI. Trimming left V 8 bases short and J 3 bases short, with 19 bases between. CDR3 coding DNA: TGTGCCAGCCGTTCAATTGCCACATCTCACACCGGGGAGCTGTTTTTT. Protein sequence: CASRSIATSHTGELFF.